The 17 T cell receptor beta chains listed next were all sequenced from one sample in a study of tumor-infiltrating lymphocytes in oesophageal squamous cell carcinoma. Via MiXCR, TCRdb re-called the PCR reads, giving one row per CDR3 protein. The sample has 18,000 or so distinct CDR3 sequences, around 43% seen once. The sample consisted of normal esophageal tissue next to the tumor. The origin of the receptors is a female donor with esophageal squamous cell carcinoma.

The sample holds many counts of this clonotype. The CDR3 nucleotides are TGTGCCACCATGAGATTGGGCAAGGGGGCTGGAGAGACCCAGTACTTC. As protein: CATMRLGKGAGETQYF. This chain connects TRBV28 to TRBJ2-5; 7 nucleotides align to TRBD1. Germline V gene lookup returns CDR1 MDHEN and CDR2 SYDVKM. Trimming removed 10 bases from V and 4 bases from J; junction bases left unmatched: 18. The CDR3 extends over 16 amino acids.

In its sample, this clonotype ranks as large (0.1 to 1%). The CDR3, as DNA: TGTGCCAGCAGCTTAGATGGGACAAGGAATGAGCAGTTCTTC. Amino acids: CASSLDGTRNEQFF. The genes are TRBV7-2 and TRBJ2-1, with D possibly TRBD1 on 6 matching bases. Per the germline V gene, CDR1 is SGHTA and CDR2 is FQGNSA. This CDR3 region has 14 residues. V lost 1 base and J lost 7, with 11 bases in between.

This chain uses TRBV13 with TRBJ2-3; D not certain. V lost 5 bases and J lost 0, with 9 bases in between. Germline CDR1 is PRHDT and CDR2 is FYEKMQ (reference sequence). The CDR3 spans 14 residues. CDR3 in amino acids: CASSLKGSTDTQYF. CDR3 DNA: TGTGCCAGCAGCCTTAAAGGGAGCACAGATACGCAGTATTTT.

As concerns this clonotype: This sequence may be a read error, since a much larger clone differs from it by one base. CDR3 bases: TGTGCCAGCAGTCGACCTCCGGGACAGGGGAAGTACAATGAGCAGTACTTC. This gives the protein CASSRPPGQGKYNEQYF. The chain links TRBV6-1 to TRBJ2-7; TRBD1 matches at 10 bases. The CDR3 sequence is 17 residues long. The J segment lost 7 bases and the V segment lost 5 bases, leaving 17 bases of the junction unmatched. CDR1 is MNHNS, CDR2 SASEGT, per germline.

Sample share makes this clonotype medium-sized. The J gene is TRBJ2-1, the V gene TRBV7-3; D is possibly TRBD2 (7 bases). The CDR3 is 15 residues long. The V end lost 1 base, the J end lost 5 bases, and 12 bases lay between the germline ends. The V gene's germline CDR1 is SGHTA and CDR2 FQGTGA. For the CDR3, the DNA is TGTGCCAGCAGCTTAAGTCGGGGGGCCAACAATGAGCAGTTCTTC. Protein product: CASSLSRGANNEQFF.

This clonotype has more than one count but fewer than ten. J is TRBJ2-3 and V is TRBV20-1; no definite D call. Trimming shortened V by 5 bases and J by 4 bases, and 10 bases separated the two germline ends. Germline CDR1 DFQATT, CDR2 SNEGSKA (reference sequence). The CDR3 extends over 12 amino acids. In DNA form, the CDR3 reads TGCAGTGCTCCTAAAGATTCAGATACGCAGTATTTT. Its protein product is CSAPKDSDTQYF.

This clonotype was observed once. This rearrangement joins TRBV7-2 to TRBJ2-1, with 8 bases matching TRBD1. There are 15 residues in the CDR3. Germline lookup yields CDR1 SGHTA and CDR2 FQGNSA. Germline trimming cut 1 base from V and 8 bases from J; bases unmatched to any gene: 7. CDR3 sequence reads: CASSLGAGGSYEQFF. The CDR3 DNA sequence: TGTGCCAGCAGCTTAGGGGCAGGGGGCTCCTATGAGCAGTTCTTC.

At least ten counts were recorded for this clonotype. The chain combines TRBV6-6 with TRBJ2-2; D ambiguous. The CDR3 runs to 14 residues. From germline, CDR1 is MNHNY and CDR2 SVGAGI (reference sequence). Trimming pared 0 bases from V and 1 base from J, leaving 3 bases between. The CDR3 reads CASSYSGNTGELFF. Written as DNA, the CDR3 is TGTGCCAGCAGTTACTCAGGGAACACCGGGGAGCTGTTTTTT.

This clonotype was seen ten or more times. The chain combines TRBV5-1 with TRBJ1-1; D unclear. V lost 0 bases to trimming and J lost 4 bases, with 10 bases between them. This CDR3 region has 14 residues. The V gene's germline CDR1 is SGHRS and CDR2 YFSETQ. The CDR3 here is CASSLGWGSTEAFF. The CDR3 DNA is TGCGCCAGCAGCTTGGGTTGGGGATCCACTGAAGCTTTCTTT.

This chain links TRBV12-3 or TRBV12-4 with TRBJ2-3; TRBD1 might be the D (5 bases). V gave up 5 bases and J gave up 0 bases, with 15 bases separating them. The CDR3 sequence is 16 residues long. This CDR3 is CASSPLGVPSTDTQYF. The CDR3 bases are TGTGCCAGCAGTCCTTTAGGGGTCCCTAGCACAGATACGCAGTATTTT.

V and J are TRBV20-1 and TRBJ2-1; TRBD1 matches 9 bases. The CDR3 is 16 residues long. The trim removed 0 bases at V and 7 bases at J, leaving 10 bases unmatched. Germline V gives CDR1 DFQATT, CDR2 SNEGSKA (reference sequence). CDR3 sequence reads: CSARDPRQGVRNEQFF. The CDR3 region has the DNA TGCAGTGCTAGAGACCCCAGACAGGGGGTACGAAATGAGCAGTTCTTC.

This clonotype was counted many times. The chain couples TRBV6-1 to TRBJ2-7, with 9 bases matching TRBD1. CDR1 MNHNS and CDR2 SASEGT come from the germline V gene. The CDR3 length is 15 residues. Losses at the gene ends were 5 bases for V and 2 bases for J; bases not matched to a gene: 7. The CDR3 here is CASSYSRQGAYEQYF. The CDR3 DNA follows: TGTGCCAGCAGTTATAGTCGACAGGGGGCCTACGAGCAGTACTTC.

This clonotype is medium-sized within its sample. The V gene is TRBV7-3, the J gene TRBJ2-5; D not resolved. This CDR3 is built from 14 residues. CDR1 is SGHTA and CDR2 is FQGTGA in the germline V gene. V was pared by 2 bases and J by 2 bases, with 9 bases between. The DNA for the CDR3 is TGTGCCAGCAGCTTAGGACGCGGACAAGAGACCCAGTACTTC. It encodes CASSLGRGQETQYF. The full variable domain, completed using reference TRBV7-3 and TRBJ2-5, is GAGVSQTPSNKVTEKGKYVELRCDPISGHTALYWYRQSLGQGPEFLIYFQGTGAADDSGLPNDRFFAVRPEGSVSTLKIQRTERGDSAVYLCASSLGRGQETQYFGPGTRLLVL.

This clonotype was seen more than once but under ten times. No conserved phenylalanine or tryptophan is present at the end of the CDR3, so a read error is the likely explanation. The DNA is omitted, as the CDR3 cannot be located on it reliably, and the CDR3 follows TCRdb's listing. The chain joins TRBV6-1 to TRBJ2-7. The CDR3 spans 17 amino acids, including both terminal residues. Germline lookup yields CDR1 MNHNS and CDR2 SASEGT. The CDR3 spells CASSSEFRSAYGYTFGS.

V usage is TRBV7-2 and J usage is TRBJ2-2; the match to TRBD1 covers 7 bases. Gene TRBJ1-3 matches the end of the DNA better, so the J call may be wrong. The CDR3 consists of 14 residues. CDR1 and CDR2 (germline): SGHTA, FQGNSA. The CDR3 protein is CASSLAGGVDTIYF. CDR3 bases: TGTGCCAGCAGCTTAGCAGGGGGCGTAGACACCATATATTTT.

The genes are TRBV7-8 and TRBJ2-1; D gene ambiguous. CDR1 and CDR2 (germline): SGHVS, FQNEAQ. V lost 1 base to trimming and J lost 6 bases, with 13 bases between them. The CDR3 contains 15 residues. This CDR3 reads CASSLEQLLANEQFF. CDR3 nucleotides: TGTGCCAGCAGCTTAGAACAACTTCTGGCCAATGAGCAGTTCTTC.

In its sample, this clonotype was seen many times. The chain recombines TRBV27 with TRBJ1-1, with 10 bases lining up with TRBD1. V was clipped by 4 bases and J by 11 bases; unmatched bases: 13. Per the germline V gene, CDR1 is MNHEY and CDR2 is SMNVEV (reference sequence). The CDR3 has 15 amino acids. The CDR3, as DNA: TGTGCCAGCAGTTCCCCCGGGGACAGGGGCCCTGGGGCTTTCTTT. This translates into CASSSPGDRGPGAFF.